The 30 T cell receptor beta chains below were found in one sample sequenced in a study of OX40 agonist ivuxolimab in advanced cancers. Using immunoSEQ multiplex PCR, the repertoire was profiled, and TCRdb retains in-frame clones only, with some absent. The table lists about 28,000 clones, about 77% of them singletons. Sample: CD4+ or CD8+ T cells sorted from blood, taken in a trial of the OX40 agonist ivuxolimab. Receptor source: an adult with an advanced solid tumor such as melanoma, head and neck, liver or kidney cancer.

The chain recombines TRBV19 with TRBJ1-2, with TRBD1 identical over 7 bases. The CDR3 totals 16 residues. From germline, CDR1 is LNHDA and CDR2 SQIVND (reference sequence). After removal of 5 bases from V and 0 bases from J, the junction contained 9 bases not matched to a gene. The CDR3 reads CASSPSGTEANYGYTF. DNA of the CDR3: TGTGCCAGTAGTCCATCCGGGACAGAAGCTAACTATGGCTACACCTTC. Looking up the rest from reference TRBV19 and TRBJ1-2 gives the full variable domain: DGGITQSPKYLFRKEGQNVTLSCEQNLNHDAMYWYRQDPGQGLRLIYYSQIVNDFQKGDIAEGYSVSREKKESFPLTVTSAQKNPTAFYLCASSPSGTEANYGYTFGSGTRLTVV.

The chain has TRBV5-6 and TRBJ2-1; D is ambiguous. The germline V gene encodes CDR1 SGHDT and CDR2 YYEEEE. Trimming shortened V by 2 bases and J by 8 bases, and 11 bases separated the two germline ends. The CDR3 has 13 residues. The chain's CDR3 is CASSFSSSHEQFF. As DNA, the CDR3 is TGTGCCAGCAGCTTCTCGTCTTCACATGAGCAGTTCTTC.

The genes are TRBV5-6 and TRBJ1-1; no clear D gene. V was clipped by 0 bases and J by 5 bases, with 11 bases between them. The CDR3 runs to 14 residues. Germline V gives CDR1 SGHDT, CDR2 YYEEEE. The CDR3 sequence is CASSLEGGRTEAFF. The CDR3 DNA is TGTGCCAGCAGCTTGGAGGGCGGGCGGACTGAAGCTTTCTTT.

V is TRBV21-1 and J is TRBJ1-3. TRBV21-1 is labeled a pseudogene. This CDR3 spans 14 amino acids. The CDR3 sequence is CASSPRHSGNTIYF. CDR3 bases: TGTGCCAGCAGCCCGAGGCACTCTGGAAACACCATATATTTT.

The chain recombines TRBV5-1 with TRBJ1-1; D uncertain. The V end lost 2 bases, the J end lost 1 base, and 9 bases lay between the germline ends. The germline V gene encodes CDR1 SGHRS and CDR2 YFSETQ. The CDR3 runs to 14 residues. CDR3 amino acids: CASSFQVENTEAFF. CDR3 sequence (DNA): TGCGCCAGCAGCTTCCAGGTTGAGAACACTGAAGCTTTCTTT.

The chain employs TRBV7-3 and TRBJ2-1; 7 bases fit TRBD2. V lost 2 bases and J lost 4; bases outside the gene matches: 5. Germline CDR1 is SGHTA and CDR2 is FQGTGA. The CDR3 extends over 15 amino acids. The DNA for the CDR3 is TGTGCCAGCAGCTTAGGGCCGGGGGGATACAATGAGCAGTTCTTC. It is translated as CASSLGPGGYNEQFF.

The chain employs TRBV7-6 and TRBJ2-3, with 14 bases identical to TRBD2. V shed 3 bases and J 7 bases; nucleotides not matched to a gene: 9. The CDR3 spans 17 residues. Germline V gives CDR1 SGHVS, CDR2 FNYEAQ. The CDR3 loop reads CASSFGTSGGRPNTQYF. CDR3 nucleotides: TGTGCCAGCAGCTTTGGGACTAGCGGGGGCCGCCCAAATACGCAGTATTTT.

The V gene is TRBV11-1, the J gene TRBJ1-5; perhaps TRBD1 as D (5 bases). The CDR3 runs 16 residues. Germline values: CDR1 SGHAT, CDR2 FQDESV (reference sequence). Deletions cut 1 base from V and 7 bases from J, with 17 bases between. The CDR3 nucleotides read TGTGCCAGCAGCTTAGAGAAGTACGGGGGGTTACAGCCCCAGCATTTT. It encodes CASSLEKYGGLQPQHF. Full variable domain (remainder filled in from reference TRBV11-1 and TRBJ1-5): EAEVAQSPRYKITEKSQAVAFWCDPISGHATLYWYRQILGQGPELLVQFQDESVVDDSQLPKDRFSAERLKGVDSTLKIQPAELGDSAMYLCASSLEKYGGLQPQHFGDGTRLSIL.

This chain connects TRBV10-3 to TRBJ2-7; 11 nucleotides line up with TRBD1. The CDR3 loop spans 15 amino acids. Germline loops: CDR1 ENHRY, CDR2 SYGVKD. With 4 bases clipped from V and 9 bases from J, the junction kept 11 bases outside the gene matches. The DNA for the CDR3 is TGTGCCATCAGTGGAGGGACAGGGGGGGGAACGACGCAGTACTTC. This sequence encodes CAISGGTGGGTTQYF.

The chain carries TRBV10-2 and TRBJ2-7; D gene unclear. V lost 3 bases, J lost 5 bases, and 5 bases lay in between. The germline V gene encodes CDR1 WSHSY and CDR2 SAAADI. The length of the CDR3 is 11 residues. The chain's CDR3 is CASSDSHEQYF. The CDR3 coding sequence is TGCGCCAGCAGTGATAGTCACGAGCAGTACTTC.

This chain joins TRBV9 and TRBJ2-1; weak D call: TRBD2 (7 bases). V lost 0 bases to trimming and J lost 7 bases, with 14 bases between them. The CDR3 spans 15 residues. Germline CDR1 SGDLS, CDR2 YYNGEE. Here the CDR3 reads CASSVGGGAVNEQFF. CDR3 nucleotides: TGTGCCAGCAGCGTAGGAGGGGGGGCGGTTAATGAGCAGTTCTTC.

The chain has TRBV10-3 and TRBJ2-4; D may be TRBD1 (5 bases). The V end lost 6 bases, the J end lost 2 bases, and 11 bases lay between the germline ends. Germline V gene data show CDR1 as ENHRY and CDR2 as SYGVKD. CDR3 length: 14 residues. CDR3 sequence (DNA): TGTGCCATCAGCGACGACAGACCCAAAAACATTCAGTACTTC. This sequence encodes CAISDDRPKNIQYF.

The rearrangement links TRBV30 to TRBJ1-1; D unresolved. Trimming took off 3 bases at V and 5 bases at J, with 10 bases between the two ends. Germline V CDR1 and CDR2: GTSNPN, SVGIG (reference sequence). This CDR3 is 12 amino acids long. DNA for the CDR3: TGTGCCTGGAGCTGGATGCGGACTGAAGCTTTCTTT. Its translation: CAWSWMRTEAFF.

This clone has just a few counts. The chain couples TRBV9 to TRBJ1-5, with a possible D match to TRBD1 (5 bases). This CDR3 comprises 15 residues. Between the trimmed V and J ends, which lost 0 bases and 4 bases, there was a span of 11 bases. Germline CDR1 reads SGDLS; CDR2 reads YYNGEE. The CDR3 spells CASSVDGAFNQPQHF. The CDR3 bases are TGTGCCAGCAGCGTAGATGGGGCTTTTAATCAGCCCCAGCATTTT.

The chain has TRBV5-1 and TRBJ2-1; TRBD1 or TRBD2 may be the D gene (6 bases each). Germline values: CDR1 SGHRS, CDR2 YFSETQ. Deletions cut 2 bases from V and 7 bases from J, with 19 bases between. This CDR3 comprises 16 residues. The CDR3 region has the DNA TGCGCCAGCAGCTTTCGTTGGGGGGCGGTAGGGAATGAGCAGTTCTTC. Its protein is CASSFRWGAVGNEQFF. The variable domain in full, completed from reference TRBV5-1 and TRBJ2-1, reads KAGVTQTPRYLIKTRGQQVTLSCSPISGHRSVSWYQQTPGQGLQFLFEYFSETQRNKGNFPGRFSGRQFSNSRSEMNVSTLELGDSALYLCASSFRWGAVGNEQFFGPGTRLTVL.

The chain couples TRBV5-4 to TRBJ2-7, with D possibly being TRBD1 or TRBD2 (5 bases each). The CDR3 totals 14 residues. Germline assignment: CDR1 SGHNT and CDR2 YYREEE (reference sequence). The ends were cut back, 4 bases at V and 2 bases at J, with 13 bases in the middle. CDR3: CASSTPGLTYEQYF. CDR3 coding DNA: TGTGCCAGCAGCACACCGGGGCTCACCTACGAGCAGTACTTC.

CDR3 nucleotides: TGTGCCAGCAGCCCAGTCGCCTACAATGAGCAGTTCTTC. It specifies CASSPVAYNEQFF. The J gene is TRBJ2-1, the V gene TRBV7-9; D remains ambiguous. This CDR3 contains 13 residues. Germline V gives CDR1 SEHNR, CDR2 FQNEAQ (reference sequence). V dropped 5 bases and J dropped 2 bases, with 7 bases sitting between them.

This clone was seen more than once but under ten times. The chain couples TRBV10-3 to TRBJ2-1; a possible D gene is TRBD2 (7 bases). The CDR3 totals 16 residues. Germline CDR1 reads ENHRY; CDR2 reads SYGVKD. With 2 bases removed from V and 3 bases from J, the gap between germline ends came to 14 bases. The CDR3 DNA sequence: TGTGCCATCAGTGAGGAGGAGGGGGGGGTCTACAATGAGCAGTTCTTC. Its translation is CAISEEEGGVYNEQFF.

V and J are TRBV6-6 and TRBJ2-7, with D possibly matching TRBD2 (5 bases). Germline V gene sequence: CDR1 MNHNY, CDR2 SVGAGI (reference sequence). The CDR3 is 14 amino acids. V lost 2 bases, J lost 0 bases, and 8 bases lay in between. As DNA, the CDR3 is TGTGCCAGCAGTTACATTGGGAGCTCCTACGAGCAGTACTTC. This codes for CASSYIGSSYEQYF.

The V call is TRBV6-1, the J call TRBJ2-5, with a weak D call TRBD1 (6 bases). Looked up from germline, CDR1 is MNHNS and CDR2 is SASEGT. The CDR3 has 15 residues. V was pared by 6 bases and J by 5 bases, with 19 bases between. The chain's CDR3 is CASSPMTGVTETQYF. In DNA, the CDR3 is TGTGCCAGCAGCCCGATGACAGGCGTGACGGAGACCCAGTACTTC.

The CDR3 is CASSSSVKSSYEQYF. The DNA of the CDR3 is TGTGCCAGCAGCTCTAGCGTTAAGAGCTCCTACGAGCAGTACTTC. This chain uses TRBV13 with TRBJ2-7; possible D gene TRBD2, 6 bases. This CDR3 spans 15 amino acids. Per the germline V gene, CDR1 is PRHDT and CDR2 is FYEKMQ (reference sequence). V was clipped by 4 bases and J by 0 bases, with 13 bases between them. Full variable domain (missing parts from reference TRBV13 and TRBJ2-7): AAGVIQSPRHLIKEKRETATLKCYPIPRHDTVYWYQQGPGQDPQFLISFYEKMQSDKGSIPDRFSAQQFSDYHSELNMSSLELGDSALYFCASSSSVKSSYEQYFGPGTRLTVT.

The chain combines TRBV2 with TRBJ1-5; D unresolved. The CDR3 covers 16 residues. Per germline, CDR1 SNHLY and CDR2 FYNNEI. Trimming shortened V by 3 bases and J by 2 bases, and 14 bases separated the two germline ends. The CDR3 DNA sequence: TGTGCCAGCAGTGATGCCGCCGTGAGGGGCAATCAGCCCCAGCATTTT. Its translation is CASSDAAVRGNQPQHF.

The chain is built from TRBV15 and TRBJ2-3; D unresolved. V lost 2 bases to trimming and J lost 0 bases, with 6 bases between them. Germline CDR1 and CDR2: LNHNV and YYDKDF (reference sequence). CDR3 length: 14 amino acids. The CDR3 loop reads CATSRFASTDTQYF. DNA of the CDR3: TGTGCCACCAGCAGATTTGCTAGCACAGATACGCAGTATTTT.

This clone was observed a few times. V gene TRBV2 combines with J gene TRBJ2-3, with unresolved D. Germline V CDR1 and CDR2: SNHLY, FYNNEI. The V end lost 4 bases, the J end lost 6 bases, and 14 bases lay between the germline ends. This CDR3 spans 14 amino acids. The CDR3 reads CASSAHLTSDTQYF. The CDR3 DNA reads as TGTGCCAGCAGTGCGCATTTAACATCCGATACGCAGTATTTT. The entire variable domain, with the rest obtained from reference TRBV2 and TRBJ2-3, is as follows: EPEVTQTPSHQVTQMGQEVILRCVPISNHLYFYWYRQILGQKVEFLVSFYNNEISEKSEIFDDQFSVERPDGSNFTLKIRSTKLEDSAMYFCASSAHLTSDTQYFGPGTRLTVL.

This chain connects TRBV29-1 to TRBJ1-1; 9 bases are a match to TRBD1. V lost 0 bases and J lost 3; bases outside the gene matches: 5. This CDR3 comprises 15 residues. Germline V CDR1 and CDR2: SQVTM, ANQGSEA. CDR3 in DNA: TGCAGCGTTGAAGAACAGGGGGCAGGGGACACTGAAGCTTTCTTT. Protein sequence: CSVEEQGAGDTEAFF.

The rearrangement uses TRBV5-5 and TRBJ2-7, with 8 bases aligning to TRBD2. J gave up 0 bases and V 1 base, and 3 bases lay outside the gene matches. The germline V gene has CDR1 SGHKS and CDR2 YYEKEE (reference sequence). The CDR3 has 15 amino acids. CDR3 region: CASSLRGLGSYEQYF. CDR3 DNA sequence: TGTGCCAGCAGCTTGCGGGGACTAGGCTCCTACGAGCAGTACTTC.

The chain combines TRBV6-1 with TRBJ2-1, with 7 bases lining up with TRBD2. This CDR3 is built from 16 residues. With V trimmed by 1 base and J by 4 bases, 7 bases remained unmatched. CDR1 is MNHNS and CDR2 is SASEGT in the germline V gene. The CDR3 loop reads CASSEGGGTFYNEQFF. The CDR3 nucleotides are TGTGCCAGCAGTGAAGGGGGAGGGACCTTTTACAATGAGCAGTTCTTC.

V is TRBV9 and J is TRBJ2-5; 11 nucleotides agree with TRBD2. Looked up from germline, CDR1 is SGDLS and CDR2 is YYNGEE. The CDR3 runs 15 residues. V was pared by 3 bases and J by 2 bases, with 3 bases of the junction left unmatched. The CDR3 region has the DNA TGTGCCAGCAGCGCTGGGACTAGCGGTCAAGAGACCCAGTACTTC. Amino acids: CASSAGTSGQETQYF.

The chain has TRBV6-5 and TRBJ1-6; D unresolved. Germline CDR1 MNHEY, CDR2 SVGAGI. The CDR3 is 16 residues long. V lost 3 bases and J 10 bases, leaving 19 bases between the germline ends. CDR3 coding DNA: TGTGCCAGCAGTTATTCCCCGGACGCCGGGATGTCACCCCTCCACTTT. This encodes CASSYSPDAGMSPLHF.

V usage is TRBV27 and J usage is TRBJ1-6; 7 bases line up with TRBD1. The CDR3 totals 12 residues. Looked up from germline, CDR1 is MNHEY and CDR2 is SMNVEV (reference sequence). CDR3 bases: TGTGTTTCGGGACAGTATAATTCACCCCTCCACTTT. Translation: CVSGQYNSPLHF.